This TCR beta chain was found in a study of blood T cell repertoires in COVID-19. Living in about 25 US areas, the participants were between about 18 and 90 years of age. In assigning cohorts, the study relied on participant-reported clinical history. Recovered Cohort 3 donors showed two negative PCRs, clearance, or symptom resolution. The method was immunoSEQ multiplex PCR; TCRdb's version includes in-frame clones alone and lacks a portion of them. Of approximately 470,000 clones in the sample, 87% are singletons; the top ten hold roughly 0.7%. This CDR3 region has 15 residues. Trimming took 4 bases from V and 4 from J, leaving 17 bases between them. Germline CDR1 and CDR2: SGHRS and YFSETQ.

Specimen: PBMCs or T cells enriched from blood (not recorded which). V and J are TRBV5-1 and TRBJ1-1; the D gene is possibly TRBD1 (5 bases). This TCR was recovered from a woman under 30 who had recovered from COVID-19. The CDR3 sequence: CASSPNGAGGTEAFF. Here the CDR3 DNA reads TGCGCCAGCAGCCCGAATGGGGCCGGGGGCACTGAAGCTTTCTTT.